The next 2 T cell receptor beta chains were all read from a single sample in a study of T cells after yellow fever vaccination. TCRdb called the 5' RACE reads again in MiXCR, with one record for every CDR3 protein. The data contain a few hundred thousand distinct CDR3 sequences, roughly 8.4% of them singletons. The sequencing here drew on PBMCs, taken about 49 days after the first yellow fever vaccination. The receptor set was obtained from a man in his late teens or twenties who received the YFV17D yellow fever vaccine.

The V call is TRBV6-5, the J call TRBJ2-3, with 10 nucleotides matching TRBD2. Germline lookup yields CDR1 MNHEY and CDR2 SVGAGI. The CDR3 contains 17 residues. Trimming removed 5 bases from V and 0 bases from J; junction bases left unmatched: 8. CDR3 loop: CASSLSPSGGSTDTQYF. The CDR3 coding sequence is TGTGCCAGCAGTCTATCTCCTAGCGGGGGCAGCACAGATACGCAGTATTTT.

A few counts support this clonotype. This chain uses TRBV5-5 with TRBJ2-3; no definite D call. This CDR3 spans 16 amino acids. The germline CDR1 and CDR2 sequences are SGHKS and YYEKEE (reference sequence). The V gene lost 0 bases and the J gene lost 0 bases, with 11 bases spanning the gap. CDR3 amino acids: CASSLELVISTDTQYF. The CDR3 coding sequence is TGTGCCAGCAGCTTGGAGCTAGTAATTAGCACAGATACGCAGTATTTT.